This T cell receptor beta chain is from a study of cytotoxic CD8 clonotypes in ibrutinib-treated CLL (TCRdb year 2021). Regarding the research as a whole: The cohort was composed of about a dozen relapsed/refractory and fewer than 16 treatment-naive patients; IGHV unmutated status was identified in fewer than 18 patients. Cryopreserved peripheral blood mononuclear cells were collected at three points: before therapy, at response, and at either sustained remission or disease progression. On average, each sample yielded 250,000 to 300,000 productive templates and about 100,000 productive rearrangements. Responses were partial in about 25 patients and complete in 2; after median approximately 69 months follow-up, around 15 stayed in remission and about 12 progressed. Of the roughly 86 people in the trial, 26 had longitudinal samples available. Patients were still on ibrutinib when every remission and progressive disease sample was collected. Samples at response were collected after a median of 12 months of treatment, with a range of roughly 6 to 40 months. Broad study findings and their caveats: At ibrutinib response clonality went up, during sustained remission it held steady, and at progression it dropped back toward baseline. Sustained-remission and progressing patients did not have matched sampling times, and lymph node repertoires were not examined. Public clonotypes were rare and either shrank or stayed stable during treatment, and the rise in clonality at ibrutinib response reflected expansion of private clonotypes. Baseline clonality was found to be higher than that of age-matched healthy donors and was strongly correlated with circulating CD8+ T-cell counts.

Worth noting for this clone: Its antigen remains unidentified. No much larger clonotype is one base removed from it; base qualities were not supplied.

The sample's time point label is to be understood as: roughly 2 years on ibrutinib. For TCR beta library preparation, about 2 micrograms of genomic DNA were isolated from cryopreserved PBMCs. Longitudinal blood samples from CLL patients receiving ibrutinib monotherapy were subjected to high-throughput TCR beta sequencing. The patients took part in an open-label, single-center phase 2 trial of ibrutinib monotherapy. CDR1 and CDR2 are drawn from the germline V gene: SGHTA, FQGNSA. The CDR3 starts with the cysteine, ends with the phenylalanine, and has 15 residues. CDR3 DNA only is kept here, 45 bases in frame from base 1. Compared with germline, V lacks 2 bases and J lacks 6 bases; bases without a gene match: 6. A MiSeq instrument was used for deep resolution sequencing, which targeted depths ranging from 1 in 1 million up to 1 in 200,000 T cells, with coverage averaging 10x for each clonotype. The immunoSEQ hsTCRB Kit was used to generate the TCR beta libraries. Turning to the authors' computational methods: Data were analyzed with ImmunoSEQ Data Assistant and ImmunoSEQ Analyzer, with V, D and J genes assigned per IMGT definitions. Clonality was computed as one minus normalized Shannon entropy of productive rearrangement frequencies, ranging from 0 to 1. Public clonotype analysis was restricted to overrepresented clonotypes comprising at least 0.05% of each patient's repertoire. More than ten age-matched healthy donor repertoires from immuneACCESS were used as controls for clonality. The immuneACCESS repertoire file appears here via TCRdb, limited to in-frame rearrangements. These files lack a portion of the clones; in checked studies, under half of the deficit traces to unresolved V genes, and the cause of the others is not known. The V and J calls and the clone size are those of that table, but D and trimming were determined from the DNA. The sample contains fewer than 150,000 clones, around four fifths of them found a single time. About 3.3% of the sample comes from the top ten.

This specimen consisted of PBMCs, obtained after 24 months of ibrutinib treatment. The source of this sequence is a human donor with chronic lymphocytic leukemia. The V and J segments used are TRBV7-2 and TRBJ2-3, with 9 middle bases fitting TRBD1. The base sequence is TGTGCCAGCAGCTTACGGGACAGGGCGTCGGATACGCAGTATTTT. This sequence encodes CASSLRDRASDTQYF.